This T cell receptor (beta chain) comes out of a study of OX40 agonist ivuxolimab in advanced cancers. The wider study: An agonistic human IgG2 monoclonal antibody against OX40 (CD134) was given. Prior checkpoint blockade (anti-PD-1, anti-PD-L1 or anti-CTLA-4) was permitted; around 39% had it. From roughly 20 to 90 years was the age range, with a mean of around 54 years, and about 83% were male.

Findings and caveats of the study: Partial responders at 0.1-3.0 mg/kg had among the lowest clonal expansion.

Assay used: immunoSEQ multiplex PCR; TCRdb lists only in-frame clones, some missing. The repertoire holds just over 90,000 clones, with under 95% as singletons. The germline V gene encodes CDR1 SQVTM and CDR2 ANQGSEA. The trim removed 3 bases at V and 6 bases at J, leaving 5 bases unmatched. There are 12 residues in the CDR3. This clone was detected once. Its antigen is unknown. The gene calls are TRBV29-1 and TRBJ2-7; 7 nucleotides match TRBD1. The sequencing used CD4+ or CD8+ T cells sorted from blood, collected in a trial of the OX40 agonist ivuxolimab. The receptor comes from an adult with an advanced solid tumor such as melanoma, head and neck, liver or kidney cancer. The CDR3 loop reads CSVERQGSEQYF. The CDR3 coding sequence is TGCAGCGTTGAGAGACAGGGTTCCGAGCAGTACTTC.